This TCR beta chain emerged from a study of identical twins. Of note for this clonotype: Its antigen is not identified.

Study-level results: Fewer insertions marked abundant cord blood beta clonotypes; young adult naive trended weakly, memory not at all. Low generation-probability sequences were in excess among twin-shared out-of-frame alpha sequences.

Template switching added a universal primer site, and cDNA bore unique molecular identifiers. Each CDR3 protein gets one entry after TCRdb re-called the 5' RACE reads with MiXCR. This sample has hundreds of thousands of distinct CDR3 sequences, with 15% to 20% found just once. V was shortened by 3 bases and J by 4 bases, with 29 bases between the two germline ends. The CDR3 contains 20 residues. In germline, CDR1 is ENHRY, CDR2 SYGVKD. These sequences were also reported in another study, on T cells expressing NK-cell markers. That study adds: The study drew TCR beta repertoires from sorted CD3+CD56+NKG2C+, CD3+CD56+NKG2C- and CD3+CD56-NKG2C+ T cells.

This receptor was taken from a woman under 30 in good health. The J gene is TRBJ2-3, the V gene TRBV10-3; tentatively, D is TRBD2 (6 bases). The sample consisted of PBMCs. The CDR3 is CAISDYPEKAGTGEPDTQYF. CDR3 nucleotide sequence: TGTGCCATCAGTGATTACCCAGAAAAGGCCGGGACTGGGGAACCAGATACGCAGTATTTT.